A selection of T cell receptor beta chains follows, all from one sample in a study of T-cell reconstitution after alpha-beta-depleted transplantation in children. TCRdb ran MiXCR on the PCR reads and lists one entry per CDR3 protein. The table shows 180,000 or so distinct CDR3 sequences, with about 6% occurring only once. Sequences were derived from PBMCs, sampled before TCRalphabeta/CD19-depleted stem cell transplant. The origin of the receptors is a girl under two years old with combined immunodeficiency, due to receive a stem cell transplant. Each CDR3 is given with its conserved first and last residue. The D gene is left open where the match is weak. Not every row has a clone size; where given, it reads once, few, many or a size class.

j_call: TRBJ1-5; v_call: TRBV7-6; d_call: .; clone_size: many; cdr3_aa: CASSLMANQGPSAQHF; cdr3_nt: TGTGCCAGCAGCCTTATGGCGAACCAGGGGCCCTCGGCCCAGCATTTT
j_call: TRBJ2-5; v_call: TRBV12-3/TRBV12-4; d_call: .; clone_size: many; cdr3_aa: CASSLWQGVIKETQYF; cdr3_nt: TGTGCCAGCAGTTTATGGCAGGGAGTGATTAAAGAGACCCAGTACTTC
j_call: TRBJ1-2; v_call: TRBV5-1; d_call: .; clone_size: many; cdr3_aa: CASSLAPIGALNYGYTF; cdr3_nt: TGCGCCAGCAGCTTGGCCCCCATAGGGGCCCTTAACTATGGCTACACCTTC
j_call: TRBJ2-7; v_call: TRBV12-3/TRBV12-4; d_call: .; clone_size: .; cdr3_aa: CASSDEREIPYEQYF; cdr3_nt: TGTGCCAGCAGTGACGAACGGGAGATACCCTACGAGCAGTACTTC
j_call: TRBJ2-7; v_call: TRBV5-1; d_call: .; clone_size: many; cdr3_aa: CASSLGEPGSYEQYF; cdr3_nt: TGCGCCAGCAGCTTGGGGGAGCCGGGATCCTACGAGCAGTACTTC
j_call: TRBJ1-2; v_call: TRBV20-1; d_call: .; clone_size: many; cdr3_aa: CSARYVVDGYTF; cdr3_nt: TGCAGTGCTAGATACGTGGTGGATGGCTACACCTTC
j_call: TRBJ2-1; v_call: TRBV14; d_call: .; clone_size: many; cdr3_aa: CASSQDQGSYNEQFF; cdr3_nt: TGTGCCAGCAGCCAAGATCAGGGATCCTACAATGAGCAGTTCTTC
j_call: TRBJ1-1; v_call: TRBV5-1; d_call: .; clone_size: many; cdr3_aa: CASSPRGNTEAFF; cdr3_nt: TGCGCCAGCAGCCCCCGGGGGAACACTGAAGCTTTCTTT
j_call: TRBJ2-3; v_call: TRBV5-6; d_call: TRBD1; clone_size: many; cdr3_aa: CASRPGDSKADTQYF; cdr3_nt: TGTGCCAGCAGGCCCGGGGACAGTAAGGCAGATACGCAGTATTTT
j_call: TRBJ1-2; v_call: TRBV20-1; d_call: .; clone_size: .; cdr3_aa: CSARRYGAEGHTF; cdr3_nt: TGCAGTGCTAGAAGATATGGGGCTGAGGGCCACACCTTC
j_call: TRBJ1-1; v_call: TRBV7-9; d_call: .; clone_size: .; cdr3_aa: CASSSPGTEAFF; cdr3_nt: TGTGCCAGCAGCTCTCCTGGCACTGAAGCTTTCTTT
j_call: TRBJ2-3; v_call: TRBV7-9; d_call: .; clone_size: many; cdr3_aa: CASSFPSTSGPITDTQYF; cdr3_nt: TGTGCCAGCAGCTTTCCGTCCACCTCCGGGCCTATCACAGATACGCAGTATTTT
j_call: TRBJ2-2; v_call: TRBV7-3; d_call: .; clone_size: many; cdr3_aa: CASSLLEVTGELFF; cdr3_nt: TGTGCCAGCAGCCTCCTAGAAGTCACCGGGGAGCTGTTTTTT
j_call: TRBJ1-3; v_call: TRBV5-5; d_call: .; clone_size: few; cdr3_aa: CASSSEGRSGNTIYF; cdr3_nt: TGTGCCAGCAGCTCGGAGGGCCGCTCTGGAAACACCATATATTTT
j_call: TRBJ2-7; v_call: TRBV7-2; d_call: TRBD2; clone_size: many; cdr3_aa: CASSSLGTSDEQYF; cdr3_nt: TGTGCCAGCAGCTCCCTGGGGACTAGCGACGAGCAGTACTTC
j_call: TRBJ1-6; v_call: TRBV20-1; d_call: .; clone_size: many; cdr3_aa: CSAAQTVPKYNSPLHF; cdr3_nt: TGCAGTGCGGCCCAGACAGTCCCAAAATATAATTCACCCCTCCACTTT
j_call: TRBJ2-1; v_call: TRBV12-3/TRBV12-4; d_call: .; clone_size: many; cdr3_aa: CASSFSRYNEQFF; cdr3_nt: TGTGCCAGCAGTTTCTCCCGTTACAATGAGCAGTTCTTC
j_call: TRBJ1-5; v_call: TRBV20-1; d_call: .; clone_size: many; cdr3_aa: CSALDNSNQPQHF; cdr3_nt: TGCAGTGCTCTGGACAACTCAAATCAGCCCCAGCATTTT
j_call: TRBJ2-7; v_call: TRBV28; d_call: .; clone_size: many; cdr3_aa: CASSLSYGQGYEQYF; cdr3_nt: TGTGCCAGCAGTTTGTCTTATGGTCAAGGCTACGAGCAGTACTTC
j_call: TRBJ2-1; v_call: TRBV7-9; d_call: TRBD1; clone_size: many; cdr3_aa: CASSNTGAPYNEQFF; cdr3_nt: TGTGCCAGCAGCAACACAGGGGCGCCCTACAATGAGCAGTTCTTC
j_call: TRBJ2-7; v_call: TRBV28; d_call: .; clone_size: many; cdr3_aa: CASSLWGLGEQYF; cdr3_nt: TGTGCCAGCAGTTTATGGGGTTTAGGCGAGCAGTACTTC
j_call: TRBJ2-1; v_call: TRBV7-6; d_call: TRBD2; clone_size: few; cdr3_aa: CASSLYISAGGQGGGNEQFF; cdr3_nt: TGTGCCAGCAGCTTATACATCTCAGCGGGAGGGCAAGGGGGAGGGAATGAGCAGTTCTTC
j_call: TRBJ1-5; v_call: TRBV6-2/TRBV6-3; d_call: .; clone_size: many; cdr3_aa: CASSYSGVNQPQHF; cdr3_nt: TGTGCCAGCAGTTACTCAGGGGTCAATCAGCCCCAGCATTTT
j_call: TRBJ1-1; v_call: TRBV4-3; d_call: .; clone_size: many; cdr3_aa: CASSQDQGGATEAFF; cdr3_nt: TGCGCCAGCAGCCAAGATCAAGGGGGGGCCACTGAAGCTTTCTTT
j_call: TRBJ2-3; v_call: TRBV24-1; d_call: .; clone_size: many; cdr3_aa: CATSASGTPSGTDTQYF; cdr3_nt: TGTGCCACCAGCGCCTCCGGGACTCCCTCCGGCACAGATACGCAGTATTTT
j_call: TRBJ2-7; v_call: TRBV14; d_call: .; clone_size: many; cdr3_aa: CASSQGWGYEQYF; cdr3_nt: TGTGCCAGCAGCCAAGGATGGGGATACGAGCAGTACTTC
j_call: TRBJ1-2; v_call: TRBV5-6; d_call: .; clone_size: many; cdr3_aa: CASSRGRNYGYTF; cdr3_nt: TGTGCCAGCAGCCGGGGACGGAACTATGGCTACACCTTC
j_call: TRBJ1-6; v_call: TRBV7-9; d_call: .; clone_size: .; cdr3_aa: CASSPARNAYNSPLHF; cdr3_nt: TGTGCCAGCAGCCCCGCCCGGAACGCCTATAATTCACCCCTCCACTTT
j_call: TRBJ2-1; v_call: TRBV29-1; d_call: TRBD1; clone_size: many; cdr3_aa: CSVEGQGYNEQFF; cdr3_nt: TGCAGCGTTGAAGGACAGGGGTACAATGAGCAGTTCTTC
j_call: TRBJ2-1; v_call: TRBV3-1; d_call: .; clone_size: many; cdr3_aa: CASSHPPERSSYNEQFF; cdr3_nt: TGTGCCAGCAGCCATCCACCAGAGCGGAGCTCCTACAATGAGCAGTTCTTC
j_call: TRBJ2-1; v_call: TRBV15; d_call: .; clone_size: few; cdr3_aa: CATSLARGSYNEQFF; cdr3_nt: TGTGCCACCAGCTTAGCCAGGGGCTCCTACAATGAGCAGTTCTTC
j_call: TRBJ1-1; v_call: TRBV6-5; d_call: .; clone_size: many; cdr3_aa: CASSGTANEAFF; cdr3_nt: TGTGCCAGCAGCGGGACGGCGAATGAAGCTTTCTTT
j_call: TRBJ2-1; v_call: TRBV15; d_call: TRBD2; clone_size: many; cdr3_aa: CATSNIAGGYNEQFF; cdr3_nt: TGTGCCACCAGCAACATAGCGGGAGGGTACAATGAGCAGTTCTTC
j_call: TRBJ2-1; v_call: TRBV12-5; d_call: .; clone_size: .; cdr3_aa: CASGFKIDSSYNEQFF; cdr3_nt: TGTGCTAGTGGTTTTAAGATCGACAGCTCCTACAATGAGCAGTTCTTC
j_call: TRBJ1-5; v_call: TRBV14; d_call: .; clone_size: few; cdr3_aa: CASSQGGGNNQPQHF; cdr3_nt: TGTGCCAGCAGCCAAGGCGGGGGGAACAATCAGCCCCAGCATTTT
j_call: TRBJ2-5; v_call: TRBV4-3; d_call: .; clone_size: .; cdr3_aa: CASSQDYGATQYF; cdr3_nt: TGCGCCAGCAGCCAAGACTACGGGGCCACCCAGTACTTC
j_call: TRBJ2-1; v_call: TRBV4-3; d_call: TRBD2; clone_size: many; cdr3_aa: CASSQASGSYNEQFF; cdr3_nt: TGCGCCAGCAGCCAAGCTAGCGGGTCCTACAATGAGCAGTTCTTC
j_call: TRBJ2-3; v_call: TRBV10-3; d_call: .; clone_size: many; cdr3_aa: CAISPTVADTQYF; cdr3_nt: TGTGCCATCAGTCCCACGGTCGCAGATACGCAGTATTTT
j_call: TRBJ2-3; v_call: TRBV12-3/TRBV12-4; d_call: .; clone_size: many; cdr3_aa: CASSLQRTEDRYF; cdr3_nt: TGTGCCAGCAGTTTACAAAGGACCGAAGATCGGTATTTT
j_call: TRBJ2-1; v_call: TRBV5-1; d_call: TRBD2; clone_size: many; cdr3_aa: CASSSRLAGADEQFF; cdr3_nt: TGCGCCAGCAGCTCCCGACTAGCGGGAGCTGATGAGCAGTTCTTC
j_call: TRBJ2-7; v_call: TRBV5-6; d_call: .; clone_size: many; cdr3_aa: CASSNNYEQYF; cdr3_nt: TGTGCCAGCAGCAATAACTACGAGCAGTACTTC
j_call: TRBJ2-5; v_call: TRBV7-9; d_call: TRBD2; clone_size: many; cdr3_aa: CASSLPPSGRGGETQYF; cdr3_nt: TGTGCCAGCAGCTTACCTCCTAGCGGGAGGGGTGGAGAGACCCAGTACTTC
j_call: TRBJ2-7; v_call: TRBV4-1; d_call: TRBD2; clone_size: many; cdr3_aa: CASSSHGGTSSPSYEQYF; cdr3_nt: TGCGCCAGCAGCTCCCATGGGGGGACTAGTTCCCCTTCCTACGAGCAGTACTTC
j_call: TRBJ2-1; v_call: TRBV4-2; d_call: .; clone_size: many; cdr3_aa: CASSQDRHGGWYNEQFF; cdr3_nt: TGTGCCAGCAGCCAAGATCGGCATGGGGGGTGGTACAATGAGCAGTTCTTC
j_call: TRBJ2-7; v_call: TRBV21-1; d_call: .; clone_size: many; cdr3_aa: CASSKALKLEGHYYEQYF; cdr3_nt: TGTGCCAGCAGCAAAGCGCTAAAGTTAGAGGGACATTACTACGAGCAGTACTTC
j_call: TRBJ1-6; v_call: TRBV9; d_call: .; clone_size: many; cdr3_aa: CASSVDGSSYNSPLHF; cdr3_nt: TGTGCCAGCAGCGTAGATGGGAGCTCCTATAATTCACCCCTCCACTTT
j_call: TRBJ2-7; v_call: TRBV28; d_call: TRBD1; clone_size: many; cdr3_aa: CASRIGQGTSYEQYF; cdr3_nt: TGTGCCAGCAGAATCGGACAGGGCACTTCCTACGAGCAGTACTTC
j_call: TRBJ1-4; v_call: TRBV4-3; d_call: TRBD1; clone_size: .; cdr3_aa: CASSHTFQVDRGEKLFF; cdr3_nt: TGCGCCAGCAGCCATACTTTCCAAGTGGACAGGGGTGAAAAACTGTTTTTT
j_call: TRBJ2-5; v_call: TRBV28; d_call: .; clone_size: many; cdr3_aa: CASSVGQGIPETQYF; cdr3_nt: TGTGCCAGCAGTGTAGGCCAGGGCATTCCAGAGACCCAGTACTTC
j_call: TRBJ1-5; v_call: TRBV6-7; d_call: .; clone_size: few; cdr3_aa: CASSYSSQQGYQPQHF; cdr3_nt: TGTGCCAGCAGTTACTCTTCACAACAGGGCTATCAGCCCCAGCATTTT
j_call: TRBJ1-3; v_call: TRBV7-6; d_call: .; clone_size: many; cdr3_aa: CASSQWLRSGNTIYF; cdr3_nt: TGTGCCAGCAGCCAATGGCTTCGCTCTGGAAACACCATATATTTT
j_call: TRBJ1-5; v_call: TRBV20-1; d_call: TRBD1; clone_size: many; cdr3_aa: CSASPQGAWQPQHF; cdr3_nt: TGCAGTGCTAGTCCACAGGGGGCTTGGCAGCCCCAGCATTTT
j_call: TRBJ2-1; v_call: TRBV28; d_call: TRBD2; clone_size: many; cdr3_aa: CASSSTTGLAYNEQFF; cdr3_nt: TGTGCCAGCAGTTCAACAACGGGACTAGCCTACAATGAGCAGTTCTTC
j_call: TRBJ2-6; v_call: TRBV20-1; d_call: .; clone_size: many; cdr3_aa: CSARYLSGANVLTF; cdr3_nt: TGCAGTGCTCGTTACCTCTCTGGGGCCAACGTCCTGACTTTC
j_call: TRBJ1-3; v_call: TRBV19; d_call: .; clone_size: few; cdr3_aa: CASSPRRGPSGNTIYF; cdr3_nt: TGTGCCAGTAGTCCCCGTCGAGGACCTTCTGGAAACACCATATATTTT